This T cell receptor (beta chain) was found in a study of CD8+ T cells in alopecia areata. Across the whole study: Treated individuals took tofacitinib by mouth, 5 to 10 mg twice daily.

Study conclusions and caveats: Since there was just one nonresponder, nobody can yet say how baseline CD8+ expansion ties to response.

V was pared by 4 bases and J by 2 bases, with 1 base of the junction left unmatched. From germline, CDR1 is MGHDK and CDR2 SYGVNS. This CDR3 region has 13 residues. Points on this clone: Its antigen is still unknown.

Treatment indicated: oral pan-JAK inhibitor, 5-10 mg twice daily. RNA extraction and reverse transcription yielded cDNA as sequencing template. TCRdb keeps only in-frame clones here, not all; method: immunoSEQ multiplex PCR. The table includes around 86,000 clones, just over 70% detected once. Sequencing used CD8+ T cells sorted from blood, obtained around week 46, from a patient treated with tofacitinib. This chain joins TRBV25-1 and TRBJ2-5; 7 positions match TRBD1. The receptor was isolated from a human donor with alopecia areata. The CDR3 region is CASSGDSQETQYF. The CDR3 DNA reads TGTGCCAGCAGTGGGGACAGTCAAGAGACCCAGTACTTC.